The source of this T cell receptor beta chain is a study of T-cell reconstitution after alpha-beta-depleted transplantation in children. The table lists this clonotype with many counts. Its antigen is as yet unknown. Whole-study findings and limits: TCRbeta diversity was high at day 60 in some patients (a result of surviving recipient T cells and thymic progenitors). Newly generated T cells supplied most T-cell counts and diversity one year post-transplant.

This CDR3 is built from 12 residues. Germline lookup yields CDR1 SGHRS and CDR2 YFSETQ. The ends were cut back, 7 bases at V and 8 bases at J, with 13 bases in the middle. Unique molecular identifiers were incorporated when the TCRbeta library was constructed. In TCRdb, the PCR reads were re-called with MiXCR into one record per CDR3 protein. Of approximately 300,000 distinct CDR3 sequences listed, over 7% are singletons. The material sequenced was peripheral blood, taken 360 days after TCRalphabeta/CD19-depleted stem cell transplant. The clonotype was recovered from a female patient between 2 and 15 years old who had a stem cell transplant for Fanconi anemia, so the T cells may come from the graft donor. The genes are TRBV5-1 and TRBJ2-1; D possibly corresponds to TRBD2 (5 bases). The CDR3, as DNA: TGCGCCAGCGCCCCCGGGATGCATGAGCAGTTCTTC. This gives the protein CASAPGMHEQFF.